These T cell receptor beta chains were read from a single sample in a study of CD8 T cells in ankylosing spondylitis. From the 5' RACE reads, TCRdb called clonotypes with MiXCR, one entry per CDR3 protein. The data contain roughly 700,000 distinct CDR3 sequences, around 20% of them seen just once; the ten biggest clones take up roughly a fifth. The specimen sequenced was blood, either unsorted or a sorted T cell fraction (not recorded which). These receptors came from a male donor with ankylosing spondylitis. Both conserved end residues are part of each CDR3. A D gene is named only where the DNA matches it firmly. Some rows have no size entry. The others give once, few or many, or a class for an expanded clone.

>TRBV15|-|few|TRBJ2-7
TGTGCCACCAGCAGAGATACCAGGGGCGGTTTGGGTGAGCAGTACTTC
CATSRDTRGGLGEQYF
>TRBV4-3|TRBD1|few|TRBJ1-4
TGCGCCAGCAGCCAAGCCGGAAGGGGGCGCGGAAAACTGTTTTTT
CASSQAGRGRGKLFF
>TRBV12-3/TRBV12-4|-|few|TRBJ2-2
TGTGCCAGCAGTTTGGTTACGGGCACCACCGGGGAGCTGTTTTTT
CASSLVTGTTGELFF
>TRBV27|TRBD1|-|TRBJ2-1
TGTGCCAGCAGCCCCGGGACAGCCTCCTACAATGAGCAGTTCTTC
CASSPGTASYNEQFF
>TRBV28|-|-|TRBJ2-1
TGTGCCAGCAGTCGGACTACATTGGGCTACAATGAGCAGTTCTTC
CASSRTTLGYNEQFF
>TRBV27|TRBD1|-|TRBJ1-5
TGTGCCAGCAGAGACAGGGTAGGTCAGCCCCAGCATTTT
CASRDRVGQPQHF
>TRBV20-1|-|-|TRBJ1-5
TGCAGTGCTAGGATAGGGGGGGACAACCAGCCCCAGCATTTT
CSARIGGDNQPQHF
>TRBV6-4|-|-|TRBJ1-5
TGTGCCAGCAGTGCACAGGCCAATCAGCCCCAGCATTTT
CASSAQANQPQHF
>TRBV7-7|TRBD2|few|TRBJ2-1
TGTGCCAGCAGCGTGGGACTAGGGGGGGGTGAGCAGTTCTTC
CASSVGLGGGEQFF
>TRBV5-1|TRBD1|-|TRBJ2-1
TGCGCCAGCAGCTTGGATACAGGGGGCGCCTACAATGAGCAGTTCTTC
CASSLDTGGAYNEQFF
>TRBV5-5|-|many|TRBJ1-5
TGTGCCAGCAGACCCGGCGGGGCTGAGGGCAATCAGCCCCAGCATTTT
CASRPGGAEGNQPQHF
>TRBV6-1|-|-|TRBJ1-1
TGTGCCAGCCATACCTGGATTGACAGCTCCAATGAAGCTTTCTTT
CASHTWIDSSNEAFF
>TRBV5-1|-|few|TRBJ2-3
TGCGCCAGCAGCTTAGGTGCTTTTACTAGCACAGATACGCAGTATTTT
CASSLGAFTSTDTQYF
>TRBV7-8|-|-|TRBJ2-7
TGTGCCAGCAGCTCAAACGGGCGGCAGGAAAACGAGCAGTACTTC
CASSSNGRQENEQYF
>TRBV27|TRBD2|-|TRBJ2-7
TGTGCCAGCGGTTGGACTAGCGGGAGGCTTCAAACCTACGAGCAGTACTTC
CASGWTSGRLQTYEQYF
>TRBV6-1|-|-|TRBJ1-2
TGTGCCAGCAGGGCGAGGGAAGGCTATGGCTACACCTTC
CASRAREGYGYTF
>TRBV12-3/TRBV12-4|-|many|TRBJ1-1
TGTGCCAGCAGTTTAAAGGCAGGGGCGTCTGAAGCTTTCTTT
CASSLKAGASEAFF
>TRBV19|-|-|TRBJ2-1
TGTGCCATAGGTTTAGGAGACAGCTCCTACAATGAGCAGTTCTTC
CAIGLGDSSYNEQFF
>TRBV10-3|-|few|TRBJ1-5
TGTGCCATCAGTGCCCGGGTATATCAGCCCCAGCATTTT
CAISARVYQPQHF
>TRBV12-3/TRBV12-4|-|many|TRBJ2-1
TGTGCCAGCCGGGGACTCCCCAATGAGCAGTTCTTC
CASRGLPNEQFF
>TRBV7-9|TRBD2|few|TRBJ2-1
TGTGCCAGCAGCTTAGCTTCCGGGAGGCGGTCCTACAATGAGCAGTTCTTC
CASSLASGRRSYNEQFF
>TRBV5-1|-|few|TRBJ2-7
TGCGCCAGCAGCTTGTCCCCGCGCATGAACGAGCAGTACTTC
CASSLSPRMNEQYF